This T cell receptor (beta chain) was observed in a study of cytomegalovirus exposure and HLA in healthy donors. Overall study findings and caveats: Analysis was performed later, and it showed HLA-associated TCR beta chains to be more clonally expanded than equally common others.

The PCR employed 60 Vbeta primers together with 13 Jbeta primers. The protocol was immunoSEQ multiplex PCR, while the TCRdb copy is restricted to in-frame clones and leaves out a portion. Here the sample spans about 140,000 clones, approximately 83% being singletons. The germline V gene has CDR1 SGHRS and CDR2 YFSETQ. V lost 0 bases, J lost 2 bases, and 4 bases stayed unmatched. CDR3 length equals 16 residues. This clone is a singleton in its sample. Its specificity is not known. The chain recombines TRBV5-1 with TRBJ1-2, with TRBD1 identical over 10 bases. The specimen sequenced was PBMCs. The clonotype comes from a man in his forties in good health and CMV-seronegative. The CDR3 spells CASSLEPGQGNYGYTF. CDR3 DNA: TGCGCCAGCAGCTTGGAACCGGGACAGGGGAACTATGGCTACACCTTC. Complete variable domain (other parts from reference TRBV5-1 and TRBJ1-2): KAGVTQTPRYLIKTRGQQVTLSCSPISGHRSVSWYQQTPGQGLQFLFEYFSETQRNKGNFPGRFSGRQFSNSRSEMNVSTLELGDSALYLCASSLEPGQGNYGYTFGSGTRLTVV.